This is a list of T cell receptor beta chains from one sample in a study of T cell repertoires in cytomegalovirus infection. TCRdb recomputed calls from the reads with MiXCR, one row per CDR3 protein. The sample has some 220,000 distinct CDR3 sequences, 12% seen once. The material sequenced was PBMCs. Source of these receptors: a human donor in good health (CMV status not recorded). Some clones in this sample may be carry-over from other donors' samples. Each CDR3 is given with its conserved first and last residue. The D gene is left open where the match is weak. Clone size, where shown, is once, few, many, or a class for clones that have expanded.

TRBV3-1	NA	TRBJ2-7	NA	TGTGCCAGCAGGACGGGACCACCCTACGAGCAGTACTTC	CASRTGPPYEQYF
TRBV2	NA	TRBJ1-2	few	TGTGCCAGCAGTGAGTCCCCAGGGAACTATGGCTACACCTTC	CASSESPGNYGYTF
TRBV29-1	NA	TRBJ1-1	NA	TGCAGCTCAGGGGATGGGTCGAATACTGAAGCTTTCTTT	CSSGDGSNTEAFF
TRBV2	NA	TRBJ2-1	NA	TGTGCCAGCAGTGAAGGCAGGGGGGCTGGTGAGCAGTTCTTC	CASSEGRGAGEQFF
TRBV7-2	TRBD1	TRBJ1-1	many	TGTGCCAGCAGCCCTTGGACAGGGTGGAGGACTGAAGCTTTCTTT	CASSPWTGWRTEAFF
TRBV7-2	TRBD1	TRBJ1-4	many	TGTGCCAGCCGGGGGACAGGGTCGGCTAATGAAAAACTGTTTTTT	CASRGTGSANEKLFF
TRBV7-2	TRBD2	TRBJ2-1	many	TGTGCCAGCAGCTTAGGCGGGAGGATTGGTCCCAATGAGCAGTTCTTC	CASSLGGRIGPNEQFF
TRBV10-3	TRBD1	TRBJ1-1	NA	TGTGCCATCAGTGAGTCGGGGACAGGAGCGAACACTGAAGCTTTCTTT	CAISESGTGANTEAFF
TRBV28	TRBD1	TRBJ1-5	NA	TGTGCCAGCAAGGACAGGATCGGCAATCAGCCCCAGCATTTT	CASKDRIGNQPQHF
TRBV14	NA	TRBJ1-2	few	TGTGCCAGCAGCCAAGATCGGGCAGACTATGGCTACACCTTC	CASSQDRADYGYTF
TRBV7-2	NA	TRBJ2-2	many	TGTGCCAGCAGCCAGGGGGCGGGAGGGCCCATGGCCGGGGAGCTGTTTTTT	CASSQGAGGPMAGELFF
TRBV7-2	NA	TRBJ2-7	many	TGTGCCAGCAGTTCCATTGGGTACGAGCAGTACTTC	CASSSIGYEQYF
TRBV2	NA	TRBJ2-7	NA	TGTGCCAGCAGTGAATGGGGGAACGAGCAGTACTTC	CASSEWGNEQYF
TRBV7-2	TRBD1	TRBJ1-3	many	TGTGCCAGCACCAAGGGGACAGGGGGCACAAACACCATATATTTT	CASTKGTGGTNTIYF
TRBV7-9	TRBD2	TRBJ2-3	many	TGTGCCAGCAGCCTGACTAGCGGGGGAGGCACAGATACGCAGTATTTT	CASSLTSGGGTDTQYF